The text below deals with one T cell receptor beta chain. This sample was taken from a study of blood T cell repertoires in COVID-19. Each participant's cohort was designated according to participant-reported clinical history. Assay: immunoSEQ multiplex PCR; the TCRdb copy retains only in-frame clones and omits some. The sample carries roughly 150,000 clones, around four fifths recorded once. This sequence was found in a man between 65 and 79 years old who had been exposed to COVID-19. Source material: PBMCs or T cells enriched from blood (not recorded which).

The CDR3 spells CASSQNPSGSAYEQYF. In DNA form, the CDR3 reads TGCGCCAGCAGCCAAAACCCTAGCGGGAGTGCCTACGAGCAGTACTTC. V gene TRBV4-1 combines with J gene TRBJ2-7; 10 bases line up with TRBD2. The V gene's germline CDR1 is MGHRA and CDR2 YSYEKL. After removal of 2 bases from V and 2 bases from J, the junction contained 6 bases not matched to a gene. The CDR3 is 16 residues long.